Listed here is a single T cell receptor beta chain. This record comes from a study of shared clonotypes between healthy human individuals. Germline V CDR1 and CDR2: SGHNT, YYREEE (reference sequence). The CDR3 runs to 15 residues. The V segment lost 4 bases and the J segment 1 base; nucleotides outside the gene matches: 5. A split of CD4+ cells into CD45RA+ naive and CD45RA-negative memory subsets was performed. The authors ran the assay at deep level. Assay: immunoSEQ multiplex PCR; the TCRdb copy retains only in-frame clones and omits some. The repertoire holds fewer than 2.5 million clones, with approximately 93% as singletons.

The clonotype was recovered from a man between 18 and 35 years old in good health. Some clones in this sample may be carry-over from other donors' samples. The sample was naive CD4+ T cells from PBMCs. Subset of the sample: CD45RA+ positively selected. The gene calls are TRBV5-4 and TRBJ2-3; 8 nucleotides agree with TRBD2. This chain's CDR3 is CASSLLAEGTDTQYF. The CDR3 nucleotides read TGTGCCAGCAGCCTACTAGCGGAAGGCACAGATACGCAGTATTTT.